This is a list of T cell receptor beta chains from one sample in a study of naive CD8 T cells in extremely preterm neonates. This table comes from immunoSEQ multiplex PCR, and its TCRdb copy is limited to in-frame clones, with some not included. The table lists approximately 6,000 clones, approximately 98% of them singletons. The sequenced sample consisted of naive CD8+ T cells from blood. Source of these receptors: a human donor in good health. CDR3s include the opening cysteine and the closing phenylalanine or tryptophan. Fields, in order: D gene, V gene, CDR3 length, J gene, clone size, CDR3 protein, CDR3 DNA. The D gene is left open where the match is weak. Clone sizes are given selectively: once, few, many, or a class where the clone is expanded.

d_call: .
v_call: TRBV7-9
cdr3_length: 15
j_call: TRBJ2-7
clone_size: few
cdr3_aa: CASSPGLSESYEQYF
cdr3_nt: TGTGCCAGCAGCCCAGGACTATCGGAGTCCTACGAGCAGTACTTC

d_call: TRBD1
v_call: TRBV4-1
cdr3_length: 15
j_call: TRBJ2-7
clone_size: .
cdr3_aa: CASSPGGQGWNEQYF
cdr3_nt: TGCGCCAGCAGCCCCGGGGGACAGGGGTGGAACGAGCAGTACTTC

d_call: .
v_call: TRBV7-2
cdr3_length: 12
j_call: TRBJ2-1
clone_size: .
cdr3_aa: CGGALERGEQFF
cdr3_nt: TGCGGCGGGGCGTTAGAGAGGGGTGAGCAGTTCTTC

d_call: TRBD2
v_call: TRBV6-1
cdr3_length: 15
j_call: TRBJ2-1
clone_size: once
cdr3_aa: CASSKPGLGSDEQFF
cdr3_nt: TGTGCCAGCAGTAAACCGGGACTAGGGTCCGATGAGCAGTTCTTC

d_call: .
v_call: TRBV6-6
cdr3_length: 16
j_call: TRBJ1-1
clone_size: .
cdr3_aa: CASSYHARDRDTEAFF
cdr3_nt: TGTGCCAGCAGTTATCACGCGAGGGATCGGGACACTGAAGCTTTCTTT

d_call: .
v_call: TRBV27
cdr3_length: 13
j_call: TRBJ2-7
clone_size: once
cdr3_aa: CASSLGGSYEQYF
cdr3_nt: TGTGCCAGCAGTTTGGGGGGTTCCTACGAGCAGTACTTC

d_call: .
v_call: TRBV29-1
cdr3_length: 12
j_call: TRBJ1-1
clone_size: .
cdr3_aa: CSVQGGNTEAFF
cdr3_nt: TGCAGCGTTCAAGGAGGTAACACTGAAGCTTTCTTT

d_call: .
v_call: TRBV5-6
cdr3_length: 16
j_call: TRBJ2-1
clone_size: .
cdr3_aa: CASNLGSPSSYNEQFF
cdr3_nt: TGTGCCAGCAACTTGGGGTCCCCGAGCTCCTACAATGAGCAGTTCTTC

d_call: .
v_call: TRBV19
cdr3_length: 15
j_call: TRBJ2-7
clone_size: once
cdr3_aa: CASSIEPGQRYEQYF
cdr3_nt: TGTGCCAGTAGTATAGAGCCCGGACAGCGTTACGAGCAGTACTTC

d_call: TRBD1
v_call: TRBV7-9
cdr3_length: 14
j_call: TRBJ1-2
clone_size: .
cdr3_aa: CASSPDRGRYGYTF
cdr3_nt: TGTGCCAGCAGCCCGGACAGGGGGCGGTATGGCTACACCTTC

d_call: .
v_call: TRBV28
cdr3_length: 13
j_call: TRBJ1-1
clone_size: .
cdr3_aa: CASSSRRASEAFF
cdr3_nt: TGTGCCAGCAGTTCTCGCAGGGCATCCGAAGCTTTCTTT

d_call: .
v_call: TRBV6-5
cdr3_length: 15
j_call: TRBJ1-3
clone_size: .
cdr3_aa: CASSYSRGLGNTIYF
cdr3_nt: TGTGCCAGCAGTTACTCAAGGGGCCTAGGAAACACCATATATTTT

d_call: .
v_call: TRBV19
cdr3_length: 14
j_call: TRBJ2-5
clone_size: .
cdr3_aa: CASSMRATRETQYF
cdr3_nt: TGTGCCAGTAGTATGAGGGCCACTCGGGAGACCCAGTACTTC

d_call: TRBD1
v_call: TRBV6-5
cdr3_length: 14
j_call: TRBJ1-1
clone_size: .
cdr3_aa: CASSRWDRHTEAFF
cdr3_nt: TGTGCCAGCAGTCGATGGGACAGACACACTGAAGCTTTCTTT

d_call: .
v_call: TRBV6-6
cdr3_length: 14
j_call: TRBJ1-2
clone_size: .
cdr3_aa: CASKTTQGADGYTF
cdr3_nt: TGTGCCAGCAAAACCACCCAAGGGGCGGATGGCTACACCTTC

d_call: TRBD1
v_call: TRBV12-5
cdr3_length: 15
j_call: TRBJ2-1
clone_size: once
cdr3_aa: CASALTGTGGEEQFF
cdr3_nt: TGTGCTAGTGCCCTGACCGGGACAGGGGGAGAAGAGCAGTTCTTC

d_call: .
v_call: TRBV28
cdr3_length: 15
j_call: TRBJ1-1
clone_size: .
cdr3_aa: CASTAHREPSAEAFF
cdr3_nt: TGTGCCAGCACCGCCCACAGGGAGCCGTCGGCTGAAGCTTTCTTT

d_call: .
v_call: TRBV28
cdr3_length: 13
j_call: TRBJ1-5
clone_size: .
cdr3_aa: CASSLLVVQPQHF
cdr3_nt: TGTGCCAGCAGTTTATTGGTAGTTCAGCCCCAGCATTTT

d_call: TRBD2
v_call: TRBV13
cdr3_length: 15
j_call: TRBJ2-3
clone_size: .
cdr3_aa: CASSFGLAGPDTQYF
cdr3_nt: TGTGCCAGCAGCTTCGGACTAGCGGGCCCAGATACGCAGTATTTT